What follows are 22 T cell receptor beta chains derived from one specimen sequenced in a study of regulatory T cells in long-lasting Graves disease. Time point described: persistent/refractory GD, antithyroid drugs over 5 years with positive TRAb. The TCR library was prepared using RNA isolated from PBMCs. Arm-PCR of CDR3 regions with iRepertoire HTBI primers generated TCR beta libraries. MiXCR, applied by TCRdb to the multiplex PCR reads, yields one record per CDR3 protein. In the table there are 300,000 to 500,000 distinct CDR3 sequences, around 21% of which are singletons. Sample: peripheral blood mononuclear cells (PBMCs), taken when the disease was refractory, from a patient treated with antithyroid drugs. All receptors come from a female donor with Graves disease.

In its sample, this clonotype was seen many times. The rearrangement uses TRBV6-1 and TRBJ2-7; D possibly corresponds to TRBD1 (5 bases). CDR1 and CDR2 (germline): MNHNS, SASEGT. V gave up 3 bases and J gave up 2 bases, with 14 bases separating them. The CDR3 is 15 residues long. The DNA for the CDR3 is TGTGCCAGCAGTGAGCCAGACAGAAACGCCTACGAGCAGTACTTC. It translates to CASSEPDRNAYEQYF.

The genes are TRBV4-3 and TRBJ1-3, with TRBD1 matching 7 bases. This CDR3 has 15 residues. Germline assignment: CDR1 LGHNA and CDR2 YSLEER. V lost 4 bases, J lost 4 bases, and 7 bases stayed unmatched. The chain's CDR3 is CASSLTDRAGNTIYF. The CDR3 DNA is TGCGCCAGCAGCCTTACCGACAGGGCAGGAAACACCATATATTTT.

Worth noting for this clonotype: The germline gene is not matched at one end of the junction; a read error may be the cause. The chain recombines TRBV5-1 with TRBJ2-5; 10 nucleotides agree with TRBD2. Germline V gene sequence: CDR1 SGHRS, CDR2 YFSETQ. The CDR3 length is 16 residues. The CDR3 coding sequence is TGTGCCAGCAGCCCCGGGACTAGCGCCCTCCAAGAGACCCAGTACTTC. This translates into CASSPGTSALQETQYF.

This chain joins TRBV6-1 and TRBJ2-4; D tentatively fits TRBD1 or TRBD2 (5 bases each). This CDR3 region has 13 residues. V was shortened by 4 bases and J by 2 bases, with 6 bases between the two germline ends. CDR1 MNHNS and CDR2 SASEGT come from the germline V gene. Here the CDR3 reads CASSGGSKNIQYF. The CDR3, as DNA: TGTGCCAGCAGTGGGGGGTCCAAAAACATTCAGTACTTC.

Regarding this clonotype: A much larger clone sits a single nucleotide away, making a read error possible. It is likely a read error, because the conserved phenylalanine at the end of the CDR3 is missing. V and J are TRBV7-6 and TRBJ2-7; TRBD2 aligns across 8 bases. J lost 0 bases, V lost 5 bases, and 3 bases had no gene match. Per germline, CDR1 SGHVS and CDR2 FNYEAQ. CDR3 size: 14 residues. The CDR3 DNA is TGTGCCAGCAGCATAACTAGCGGCTCCTACGAGCAGTACCTC. Translated: CASSITSGSYEQYL.

The chain has TRBV7-2 and TRBJ2-2; D unclear. CDR1 and CDR2 (germline): SGHTA, FQGNSA. This CDR3 has 14 residues. The V and J ends lost 4 bases and 4 bases respectively, with 10 bases between them. The CDR3 DNA is TGTGCCAGCAGCTCCTGGCAGGTCACCGGGGAGCTGTTTTTT. It is translated as CASSSWQVTGELFF.

In this sample, this clonotype turned up a few times. The CDR3 region has the DNA TGTGCCAGCAGCCCGGACGGATTCACTGAAGCTTTCTTT. It yields the protein CASSPDGFTEAFF. The chain uses TRBV6-1 and TRBJ1-1, with unresolved D. Per germline, CDR1 MNHNS and CDR2 SASEGT. This CDR3 region has 13 residues. V was pared by 6 bases and J by 4 bases, with 12 bases between.

Many counts were recorded for this clonotype. The chain is built from TRBV12-3 or TRBV12-4 and TRBJ2-5; tentative D call: TRBD2 (5 bases). This CDR3 contains 11 residues. V dropped 6 bases and J dropped 7 bases, with 9 bases sitting between them. The CDR3 here is CASSPGGTQYF. In DNA, the CDR3 is TGTGCCAGCAGCCCTGGAGGGACCCAGTACTTC.

The table lists this clonotype with a few counts. The genes are TRBV27 and TRBJ2-2; unclear D gene. This CDR3 contains 14 residues. V dropped 6 bases and J dropped 4 bases, with 12 bases sitting between them. Germline-derived CDR1 and CDR2 are MNHEY and SMNVEV (reference sequence). CDR3 sequence: CASRNSLGTGELFF. The CDR3 DNA is TGTGCCAGCAGAAACAGTCTGGGCACCGGGGAGCTGTTTTTT.

This clonotype was seen only a few times. The V call is TRBV27, the J call TRBJ2-6; TRBD1 matches at 9 bases. After removal of 7 bases from V and 1 base from J, the junction contained 14 bases not matched to a gene. This CDR3 region has 19 residues. The germline gives CDR1 MNHEY, CDR2 SMNVEV (reference sequence). CDR3 sequence: CASTFLGTGTDSGANVLTF. Written as DNA, the CDR3 is TGTGCCAGCACCTTTCTGGGGACAGGGACTGATTCTGGGGCCAACGTCCTGACTTTC.

Concerning this clonotype: Since a much larger clone is just one base distant, this may be a read error. The gene calls are TRBV6-1 and TRBJ1-1, with D perhaps matching TRBD1 (6 bases). Germline assignment: CDR1 MNHNS and CDR2 SASEGT. The CDR3 totals 13 residues. In DNA, the CDR3 is TGTGCCAGCAGCCGCGTTTGGGACACTGAAGCTTCCTTT. Protein product: CASSRVWDTEASF.

Concerning this clonotype: This clone may be a read error of a much larger clone one base away. This chain uses TRBV6-1 with TRBJ2-7; 9 bases are shared with TRBD1. This CDR3 is 15 amino acids long. CDR1 is MNHNS, CDR2 SASEGT, per germline. The CDR3 region is CTSISPGQGSYEQYF. CDR3 in DNA: TGTACCAGCATCTCACCGGGACAGGGCTCCTACGAGCAGTACTTC.

This chain links TRBV29-1 with TRBJ2-1, with D tentatively TRBD2 (5 bases). CDR3 length equals 12 residues. Germline lookup yields CDR1 SQVTM and CDR2 ANQGSEA. The V end was cut by 5 bases, the J end by 5 bases, with 10 bases between. The CDR3 is CSVPRADNEQFF. The CDR3 nucleotides are TGCAGCGTTCCGAGGGCCGACAATGAGCAGTTCTTC.

This clonotype was counted ten times or more. The chain joins TRBV11-2 to TRBJ2-7; 7 bases line up with TRBD1. Looked up from germline, CDR1 is SGHAT and CDR2 is FQNNGV. Germline trimming cut 6 bases from V and 3 bases from J; bases unmatched to any gene: 5. The CDR3 runs to 13 residues. The CDR3 DNA follows: TGTGCCAGCAGTTACGGACAGGACTACGAGCAGTACTTC. It is translated as CASSYGQDYEQYF.

The sample holds one count of this clonotype. V gene TRBV11-2 combines with J gene TRBJ2-1, with unresolved D. This CDR3 comprises 15 residues. The V gene lost 6 bases and the J gene lost 4 bases, with 16 bases spanning the gap. Per germline, CDR1 SGHAT and CDR2 FQNNGV. CDR3 protein: CASRPQVPPYNEQFF. DNA for the CDR3: TGTGCCAGCAGGCCCCAGGTCCCCCCTTACAATGAGCAGTTCTTC.

This clonotype showed up many times. The chain uses TRBV11-2 and TRBJ1-5; 7 bases map to TRBD1. Germline V gene data show CDR1 as SGHAT and CDR2 as FQNNGV. The length of the CDR3 is 15 residues. V trimming: 4 bases; J trimming: 2 bases; junction bases outside the gene matches: 5. CDR3: CASSSQGSGNQPQHF. DNA of the CDR3: TGTGCCAGCAGCTCACAGGGGTCGGGCAATCAGCCCCAGCATTTT.

This sequence joins TRBV24-1 and TRBJ2-7; no definite D call. Germline loops: CDR1 KGHDR, CDR2 SFDVKD. Trimming stripped 6 bases from V and 4 bases from J, with 6 bases between. The CDR3 has 11 amino acids. DNA of the CDR3: TGTGCCACCAGTTTGGGGTACGAGCAGTACTTC. This gives the protein CATSLGYEQYF.

The chain has TRBV7-6 and TRBJ2-5; D possibly corresponds to TRBD2 (5 bases). Germline V gene lookup returns CDR1 SGHVS and CDR2 FNYEAQ. V was clipped by 3 bases and J by 5 bases, with 19 bases between them. CDR3 length equals 16 residues. The CDR3 bases are TGTGCCAGCAGCTTCCCGGTCGGGGAGAGGTCGGAGACCCAGTACTTC. Protein: CASSFPVGERSETQYF.

This clonotype occurred a few times. The chain carries TRBV28 and TRBJ2-2; no definite D call. The CDR3 covers 12 residues. Germline loops: CDR1 MDHEN, CDR2 SYDVKM. The V and J ends lost 3 bases and 5 bases respectively, with 4 bases between them. Here the CDR3 DNA reads TGTGCCAGCAGTTTGAGAACCGGGGAGCTGTTTTTT. Protein sequence: CASSLRTGELFF. Complete variable domain (other parts from reference TRBV28 and TRBJ2-2): DVKVTQSSRYLVKRTGEKVFLECVQDMDHENMFWYRQDPGLGLRLIYFSYDVKMKEKGDIPEGYSVSREKKERFSLILESASTNQTSMYLCASSLRTGELFFGEGSRLTVL.

V usage is TRBV20-1 and J usage is TRBJ2-7; TRBD2 aligns across 12 bases. The V and J ends lost 5 bases and 3 bases, in that order; junction bases with no gene match: 29. There are 22 residues in the CDR3. Germline values: CDR1 DFQATT, CDR2 SNEGSKA (reference sequence). As DNA, the CDR3 is TGCAGTGCTGGGACTAGCGGGTACTTCCTACTGAGATATATCTCTCCGAGCTACGAGCAGTACTTC. Translated: CSAGTSGYFLLRYISPSYEQYF.

The chain has TRBV19 and TRBJ1-5; unclear D gene. CDR3 length equals 12 residues. The germline gives CDR1 LNHDA, CDR2 SQIVND (reference sequence). The V gene lost 5 bases and the J gene lost 6 bases, with 8 bases spanning the gap. This chain's CDR3 is CASSPQSQPQHF. CDR3 bases: TGTGCCAGTAGTCCTCAGAGTCAGCCCCAGCATTTT.

The genes are TRBV12-3 or TRBV12-4 and TRBJ2-7, with TRBD2 identical over 13 bases. V lost 2 bases to trimming and J lost 5 bases; unmatched junction nucleotides: 6. This CDR3 spans 16 amino acids. This chain's CDR3 is CASSLRTSGRRNEQYF. In nucleotides, the CDR3 is TGTGCCAGCAGTTTAAGGACTAGCGGGAGAAGGAACGAGCAGTACTTC.